This TCR beta chain was documented in a study of identical twins. Germline V CDR1 and CDR2: DFQATT, SNEGSKA (reference sequence). Trimming left V 3 bases short and J 4 bases short, with 18 bases between. The CDR3 extends over 15 amino acids. This clonotype was seen ten or more times. TCRdb independently ran MiXCR on the 5' RACE reads; one entry per CDR3 protein. This table has roughly 250,000 distinct CDR3 sequences, approximately 7% appearing once. This sample also appeared in a second study, on yellow fever vaccine responses in identical twins.

Sequenced material: memory (CD45RO+) T cells sorted from blood. The receptor's source is a woman younger than 30 in good health. The chain recombines TRBV20-1 with TRBJ1-1; TRBD1 might be the D (5 bases). The CDR3 DNA sequence: TGCAGTGCTAGCGCACGGGGACGCTCCCCCACTGAAGCTTTCTTT. This translates into CSASARGRSPTEAFF.